This T cell receptor beta chain is drawn from a study of T cells in Graves' hyperthyroidism and ophthalmopathy. Study findings and constraints: Blood samples included most of the expanded thyroid clonotypes exceeding 0.001.

Amplified TCR beta CDR3 regions derived from RNA transcripts. First-round RT-PCR targeting the TCR CDR3 was performed with the HTBI primer set. TCRdb passed the multiplex PCR reads through MiXCR, listing each CDR3 protein once. The data hold approximately 560,000 distinct CDR3 sequences, with approximately 14% observed a single time. Graves' hyperthyroidism without ophthalmopathy progression within 18 months was termed stable. Aged 18 to 65, the patients had hyperthyroidism that was newly diagnosed and had lasted under 2 months. Used for diagnoses were clinical symptoms, serum thyroxine and TRAb, thyroid ultrasound and orbital computed tomography. This clonotype showed up just a few times. Its specificity is unknown. This CDR3 has 13 amino acids. Per germline, CDR1 DFQATT and CDR2 SNEGSKA (reference sequence).

The V call is TRBV20-1, the J call TRBJ1-1, with 9 bases that match TRBD1. The clonotype comes from a woman in her 30s with Graves' hyperthyroidism. Sequenced material: blood. This CDR3 is CRPTGGLNTEAFF. The CDR3 DNA follows: TGCAGACCGACAGGGGGATTGAACACTGAAGCTTTCTTT.